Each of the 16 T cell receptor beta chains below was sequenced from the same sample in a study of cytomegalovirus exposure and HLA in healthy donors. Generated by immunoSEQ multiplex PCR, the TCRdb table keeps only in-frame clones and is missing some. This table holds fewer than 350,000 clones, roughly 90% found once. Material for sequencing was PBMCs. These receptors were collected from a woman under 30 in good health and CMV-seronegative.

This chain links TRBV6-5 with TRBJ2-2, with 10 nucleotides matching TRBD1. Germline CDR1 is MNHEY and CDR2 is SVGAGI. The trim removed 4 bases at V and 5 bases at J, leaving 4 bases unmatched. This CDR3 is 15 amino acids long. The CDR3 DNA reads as TGTGCCAGCAGTTGGGGACAGGGGAGGACCGGGGAGCTGTTTTTT. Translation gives CASSWGQGRTGELFF.

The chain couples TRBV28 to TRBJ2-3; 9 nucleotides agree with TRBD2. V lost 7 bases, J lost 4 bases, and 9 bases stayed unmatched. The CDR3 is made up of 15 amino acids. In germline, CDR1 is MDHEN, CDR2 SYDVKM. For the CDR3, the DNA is TGTGCCAGCAAGGGGAGGGTAGCGGGAGCAGATACGCAGTATTTT. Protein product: CASKGRVAGADTQYF.

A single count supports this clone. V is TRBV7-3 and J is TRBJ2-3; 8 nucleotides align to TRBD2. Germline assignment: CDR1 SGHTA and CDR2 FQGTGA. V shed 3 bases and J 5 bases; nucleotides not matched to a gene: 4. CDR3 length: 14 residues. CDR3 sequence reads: CASSFLAGLDTQYF. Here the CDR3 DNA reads TGTGCCAGCAGCTTCTTAGCGGGGCTAGATACGCAGTATTTT. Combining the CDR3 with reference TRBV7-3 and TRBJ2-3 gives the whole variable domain GAGVSQTPSNKVTEKGKYVELRCDPISGHTALYWYRQSLGQGPEFLIYFQGTGAADDSGLPNDRFFAVRPEGSVSTLKIQRTERGDSAVYLCASSFLAGLDTQYFGPGTRLTVL.

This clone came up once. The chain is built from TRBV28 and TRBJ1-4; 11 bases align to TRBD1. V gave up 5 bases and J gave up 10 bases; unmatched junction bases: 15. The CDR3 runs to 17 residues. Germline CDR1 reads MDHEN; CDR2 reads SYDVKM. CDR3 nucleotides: TGTGCCAGCAGTATAACTTCCACCGGGACAGGGGGTAGAAAACTGTTTTTT. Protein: CASSITSTGTGGRKLFF.

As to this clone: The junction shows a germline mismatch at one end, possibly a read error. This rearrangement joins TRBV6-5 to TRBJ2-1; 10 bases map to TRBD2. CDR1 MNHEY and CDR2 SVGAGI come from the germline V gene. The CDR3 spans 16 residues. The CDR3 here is CASSYSSGRTYDEQFF. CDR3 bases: TGTGCCAGCAGTTACTCTAGCGGGAGGACCTACGATGAGCAGTTCTTC.

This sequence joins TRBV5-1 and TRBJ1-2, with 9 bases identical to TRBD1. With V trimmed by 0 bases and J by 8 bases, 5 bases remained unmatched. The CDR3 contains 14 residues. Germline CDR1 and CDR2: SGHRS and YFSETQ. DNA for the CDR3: TGCGCCAGCAGCTTGGAACAGGGGGCGCGGGGCTACACCTTC. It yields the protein CASSLEQGARGYTF.

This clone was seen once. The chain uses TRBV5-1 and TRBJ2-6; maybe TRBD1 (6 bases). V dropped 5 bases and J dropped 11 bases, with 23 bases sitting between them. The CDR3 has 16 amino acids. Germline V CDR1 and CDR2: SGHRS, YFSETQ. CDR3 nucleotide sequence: TGCGCCAGCAGACTCTCCAGGACAGTAAAAGGAGACGTCCTGACTTTC. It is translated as CASRLSRTVKGDVLTF.

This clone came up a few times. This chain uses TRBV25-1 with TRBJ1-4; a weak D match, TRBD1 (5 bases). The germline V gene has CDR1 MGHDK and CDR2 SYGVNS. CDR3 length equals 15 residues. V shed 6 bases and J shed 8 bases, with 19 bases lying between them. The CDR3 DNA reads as TGTGCCAGCAGCGCCGGGGGAGGGGAGGGGGAAAAACTGTTTTTT. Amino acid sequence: CASSAGGGEGEKLFF.

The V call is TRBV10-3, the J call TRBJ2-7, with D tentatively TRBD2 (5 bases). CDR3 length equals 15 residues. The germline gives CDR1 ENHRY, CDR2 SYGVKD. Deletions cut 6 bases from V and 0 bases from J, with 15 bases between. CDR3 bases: TGTGCCATCAGCCCTACTCGTAGCGTCTCCTACGAGCAGTACTTC. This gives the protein CAISPTRSVSYEQYF.

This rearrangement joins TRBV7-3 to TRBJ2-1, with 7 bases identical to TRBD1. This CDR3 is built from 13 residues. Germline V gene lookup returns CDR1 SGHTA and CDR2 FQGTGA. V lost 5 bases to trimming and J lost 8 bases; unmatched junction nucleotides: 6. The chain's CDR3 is CASSPPTGDEQFF. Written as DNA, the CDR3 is TGTGCCAGCAGCCCTCCCACAGGGGATGAGCAGTTCTTC.

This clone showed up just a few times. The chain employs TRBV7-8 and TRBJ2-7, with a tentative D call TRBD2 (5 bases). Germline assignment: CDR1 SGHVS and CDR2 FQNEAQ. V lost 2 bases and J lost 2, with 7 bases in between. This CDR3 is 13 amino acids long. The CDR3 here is CASSLSGTYEQYF. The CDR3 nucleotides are TGTGCCAGCAGCTTATCCGGGACCTACGAGCAGTACTTC.

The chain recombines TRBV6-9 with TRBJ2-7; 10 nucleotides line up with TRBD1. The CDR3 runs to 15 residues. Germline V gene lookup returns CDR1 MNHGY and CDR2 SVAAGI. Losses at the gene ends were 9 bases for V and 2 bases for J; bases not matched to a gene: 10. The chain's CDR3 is CARGDRGLKTYEQYF. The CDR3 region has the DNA TGTGCCAGGGGGGACAGGGGACTTAAAACCTACGAGCAGTACTTC.

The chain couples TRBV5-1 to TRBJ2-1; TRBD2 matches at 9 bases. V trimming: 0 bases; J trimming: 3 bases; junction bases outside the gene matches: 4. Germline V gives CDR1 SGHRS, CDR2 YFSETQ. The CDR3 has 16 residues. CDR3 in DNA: TGCGCCAGCAGCTTGGTGGGGACTAGCATCTACAATGAGCAGTTCTTC. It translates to CASSLVGTSIYNEQFF.

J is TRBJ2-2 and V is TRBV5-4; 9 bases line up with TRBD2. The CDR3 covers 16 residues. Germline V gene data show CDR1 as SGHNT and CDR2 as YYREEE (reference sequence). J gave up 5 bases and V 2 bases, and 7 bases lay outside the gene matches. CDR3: CASSLLAGVKTGELFF. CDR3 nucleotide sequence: TGTGCCAGCAGCTTATTAGCGGGAGTAAAAACCGGGGAGCTGTTTTTT.

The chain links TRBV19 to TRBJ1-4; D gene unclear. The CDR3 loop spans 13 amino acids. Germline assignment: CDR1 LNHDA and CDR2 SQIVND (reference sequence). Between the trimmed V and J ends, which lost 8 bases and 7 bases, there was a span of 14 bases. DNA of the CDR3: TGTGCCAGTTTGAACAACAAAAGTGAAAAACTGTTTTTT. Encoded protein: CASLNNKSEKLFF.

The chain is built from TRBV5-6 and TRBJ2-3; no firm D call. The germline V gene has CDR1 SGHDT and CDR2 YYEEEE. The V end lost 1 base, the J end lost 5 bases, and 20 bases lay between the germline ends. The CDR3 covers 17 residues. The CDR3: CASSLISVGRLEDTQYF. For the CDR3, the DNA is TGTGCCAGCAGCTTGATCAGTGTGGGTAGGCTAGAAGATACGCAGTATTTT.